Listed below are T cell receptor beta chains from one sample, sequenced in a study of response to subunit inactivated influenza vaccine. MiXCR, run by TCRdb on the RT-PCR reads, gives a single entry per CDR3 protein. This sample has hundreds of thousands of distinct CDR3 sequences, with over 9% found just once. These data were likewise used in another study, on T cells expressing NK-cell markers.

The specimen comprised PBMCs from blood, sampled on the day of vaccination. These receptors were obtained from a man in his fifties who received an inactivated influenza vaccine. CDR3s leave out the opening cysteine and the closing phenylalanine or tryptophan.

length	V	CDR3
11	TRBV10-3	AISGQQNTEAF
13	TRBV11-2	ASRNYRGLYNEQF
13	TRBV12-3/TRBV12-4	ASTKDRGLINEQF
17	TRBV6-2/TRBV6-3	ASSYSIGGSAYTQETQY
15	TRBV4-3	ASSQGYGTGFQDTQY
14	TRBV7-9	ASSSNRGWVKNIQY
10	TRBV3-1	ASSRANYGYT
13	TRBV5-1	ASSMDRGTYNEQF
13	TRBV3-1	ASSQDGGVNSPLH
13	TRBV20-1	SARRDRGQSYEQY
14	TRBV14	ASSQGQFLYQETQY
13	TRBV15	ATSRGTPLLYTIY
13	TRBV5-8	ASSARLLAKNIQY
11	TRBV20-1	SASDQGYTEQF
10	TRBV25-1	ASRGGRAKLF
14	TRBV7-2	ASSRPSGSSRETQY
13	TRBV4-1	ASSPHSENNYGYT
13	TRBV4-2	ASSQERLRSDTQY
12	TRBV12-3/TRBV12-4	ASSLAVRNYGYT
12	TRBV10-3	AISGRQGQETQY
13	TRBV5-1	ASSLGAVRNTEAF
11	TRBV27	ASSLWGGNEQF
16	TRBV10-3	AISETVETVVGKETQY
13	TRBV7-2	ASSKGRGPNYEQY
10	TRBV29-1	SVDGRQETQY
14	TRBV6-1	ASRAPDRGLRTEAF
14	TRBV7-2	ASSVLTGTTGETQY